These 28 T cell receptor beta chains share one sample of origin, sequenced in a study of early T cells in non-severe SARS-CoV-2 infection. TCRdb reprocessed the 5' RACE reads via MiXCR and lists one record per CDR3 protein. The table includes about 56,000 distinct CDR3 sequences, roughly a tenth detected once. Sequenced sample: whole blood. These TCRs come from an adult who was a healthcare worker with PCR-confirmed SARS-CoV-2 infection or an uninfected control (not recorded which).

The chain joins TRBV9 to TRBJ2-3, with TRBD1 identical over 11 bases. The CDR3 runs to 15 residues. Germline values: CDR1 SGDLS, CDR2 YYNGEE. The V and J ends lost 4 bases and 5 bases, in that order; junction bases with no gene match: 6. This CDR3 reads CASSLGTGGGDTQYF. The CDR3 nucleotides read TGTGCCAGCAGCCTTGGGACAGGGGGAGGAGATACGCAGTATTTT.

The sample holds many counts of this clonotype. V is TRBV7-2 and J is TRBJ1-5; D unclear. CDR3 length: 13 amino acids. Trimming left V 3 bases short and J 7 bases short, with 10 bases between. Per the germline V gene, CDR1 is SGHTA and CDR2 is FQGNSA. The CDR3 DNA reads as TGTGCCAGCAGCTTGGACGGTGGGCAGCCCCAGCATTTT. It encodes CASSLDGGQPQHF.

V gene TRBV6-1 combines with J gene TRBJ2-5, with D maybe TRBD1 (6 bases). The V and J ends lost 3 bases and 4 bases respectively, with 15 bases between them. The CDR3 runs to 15 residues. CDR1 MNHNS and CDR2 SASEGT come from the germline V gene. CDR3 DNA sequence: TGTGCCAGCAGTGATCCGCAGGGGATCCGAGAGACCCAGTACTTC. Translating it yields CASSDPQGIRETQYF.

V gene TRBV10-3 combines with J gene TRBJ2-6; D is possibly TRBD1 or TRBD2 (5 bases each). The germline gives CDR1 ENHRY, CDR2 SYGVKD. V was trimmed by 8 bases and J by 0 bases, leaving 5 bases between them. The CDR3 consists of 13 residues. CDR3 in amino acids: CAIGTSGANVLTF. The CDR3, as DNA: TGTGCCATCGGGACCTCTGGGGCCAACGTCCTGACTTTC.

This clonotype was counted only a few times. The chain uses TRBV29-1 and TRBJ1-5; perhaps TRBD1 as D (5 bases). Germline CDR1 SQVTM, CDR2 ANQGSEA. V lost 3 bases and J 7 bases, leaving 10 bases between the germline ends. The CDR3 has 12 amino acids. The DNA for the CDR3 is TGCAGCGTTGACAGGGTAGGACAGCCCCAGCATTTT. Its translation is CSVDRVGQPQHF.

The table lists this clonotype with many counts. The V gene is TRBV27, the J gene TRBJ1-5, with D unclear. This CDR3 contains 16 residues. CDR1 and CDR2 from the germline V gene are MNHEY and SMNVEV (reference sequence). Trimming removed 2 bases from V and 7 bases from J, with 18 bases in between. CDR3 coding DNA: TGTGCCAGCAGTTTAAATGGGCCGGCTGGGAACCAGCCCCAGCATTTT. It encodes CASSLNGPAGNQPQHF.

Ten or more counts support this clonotype. The chain carries TRBV5-4 and TRBJ1-6; TRBD1 matches at 7 bases. Germline V gene data show CDR1 as SGHNT and CDR2 as YYREEE (reference sequence). The ends lost 0 bases at V and 6 bases at J; junction bases unmatched: 9. The CDR3 loop spans 17 amino acids. CDR3 region: CASSLGWDSDLNSPLHF. CDR3 DNA: TGTGCCAGCAGCTTGGGTTGGGACAGTGATCTTAATTCACCCCTCCACTTT.

This clonotype was counted a few times. The V and J genes are TRBV27 and TRBJ2-1; either TRBD1 or TRBD2 may fit D (5 bases each). The V and J ends lost 1 base and 7 bases respectively, with 14 bases between them. The CDR3 consists of 15 residues. CDR1 is MNHEY, CDR2 SMNVEV, per germline (reference sequence). The CDR3 spells CASSLWGTSPNEQFF. The CDR3 DNA is TGTGCCAGCAGTTTATGGGGGACGTCGCCGAATGAGCAGTTCTTC.

This clonotype showed up many times. The chain couples TRBV7-6 to TRBJ1-5, with D unresolved. The CDR3 runs to 15 residues. The germline V gene encodes CDR1 SGHVS and CDR2 FNYEAQ. With 2 bases removed from V and 2 bases from J, the gap between germline ends came to 10 bases. The CDR3 region has the DNA TGTGCCAGCAGCTTAAGCCCCCTCGGCAATCAGCCCCAGCATTTT. As protein: CASSLSPLGNQPQHF.

This clonotype was picked up many times. The chain combines TRBV7-8 with TRBJ2-1; 9 positions match TRBD2. The CDR3 consists of 13 residues. Germline values: CDR1 SGHVS, CDR2 FQNEAQ. The trim removed 3 bases at V and 9 bases at J, leaving 3 bases unmatched. CDR3 in amino acids: CASSFGTSTEQFF. The CDR3 DNA follows: TGTGCCAGCAGCTTTGGGACTAGCACTGAGCAGTTCTTC.

At least ten counts were recorded for this clonotype. The gene calls are TRBV3-1 and TRBJ2-7, with D uncertain. The germline gives CDR1 LGHDT, CDR2 YNNKEL (reference sequence). Trimming left V 2 bases short and J 7 bases short, with 9 bases between. This CDR3 spans 12 amino acids. CDR3: CASSQQRSEQYF. Written as DNA, the CDR3 is TGTGCCAGCAGCCAACAAAGGTCTGAGCAGTACTTC.

This clonotype was detected only a few times. The CDR3 nucleotides are TGTGCCAGCAGCTCTGCCGGCGGATTAGGAGCTTTCTTT. Its translation is CASSSAGGLGAFF. This rearrangement joins TRBV7-3 to TRBJ1-1; unclear D gene. The CDR3 has 13 residues. Germline CDR1 and CDR2: SGHTA and FQGTGA. The V and J ends lost 4 bases and 10 bases respectively, with 16 bases between them.

This clonotype was picked up a small number of times. V is TRBV29-1 and J is TRBJ2-7; no clear D. Germline V gene lookup returns CDR1 SQVTM and CDR2 ANQGSEA. V was trimmed by 4 bases and J by 2 bases, leaving 6 bases between them. The CDR3 contains 11 residues. The CDR3 loop reads CSVVHTYEQYF. The CDR3 nucleotides read TGCAGCGTTGTCCACACCTACGAGCAGTACTTC.

This clonotype has just a few counts. The rearrangement links TRBV5-1 to TRBJ2-7, with 7 bases aligning to TRBD2. Trimming cost V 2 bases and J 3 bases; bases outside gene matches: 8. CDR1 is SGHRS, CDR2 YFSETQ, per germline. The CDR3 loop spans 15 amino acids. The CDR3 here is CASSLKSGTVYEQYF. CDR3 DNA: TGCGCCAGCAGCTTAAAAAGCGGGACCGTCTACGAGCAGTACTTC.

This clonotype was counted a few times. The gene calls are TRBV6-1 and TRBJ2-3; perhaps TRBD2 as D (6 bases). Trimming cost V 7 bases and J 2 bases, with 16 bases left between them. There are 15 residues in the CDR3. Germline values: CDR1 MNHNS, CDR2 SASEGT. CDR3 sequence reads: CASTGGGGNTDTQYF. Here the CDR3 DNA reads TGTGCCAGCACCGGAGGCGGCGGGAACACAGATACGCAGTATTTT.

To note about this clonotype: This clone may be a read error of a much larger clone one base away. The rearrangement links TRBV29-1 to TRBJ2-7; D possibly corresponds to TRBD1 (5 bases). CDR1 SQVTM and CDR2 ANQGSEA come from the germline V gene. This CDR3 has 11 residues. The CDR3 region has the DNA TGCAGCGTTAAAGACAGAAGCGAGCAGTACTTC. Its protein product is CSVKDRSEQYF.

This clonotype was counted a few times. The junction departs from the called germline gene at one end, perhaps through a read error. The CDR3 is CASSYSNTRSF. In DNA, the CDR3 is TGTGCCAGCAGTTACTCTAATACCCGTTCTTTC. The chain joins TRBV2 to TRBJ2-7; no clear D gene. The CDR3 extends over 11 amino acids. Germline values: CDR1 SNHLY, CDR2 FYNNEI. Based on the CDR3 plus reference TRBV2 and TRBJ2-7, the full variable domain is EPEVTQTPSHQVTQMGQEVILRCVPISNHLYFYWYRQILGQKVEFLVSFYNNEISEKSEIFDDQFSVERPDGSNFTLKIRSTKLEDSAMYFCASSYSNTRSFGPGTRLTVT.

In its sample, this clonotype was seen many times. V usage is TRBV5-6 and J usage is TRBJ2-7; D gene uncertain. Germline lookup yields CDR1 SGHDT and CDR2 YYEEEE. Trimming stripped 4 bases from V and 6 bases from J, with 11 bases between. The CDR3 runs to 12 residues. CDR3 bases: TGTGCCAGCAGCCCTTACCTGGGCGAGCAGTACTTC. Protein product: CASSPYLGEQYF.

This clonotype was detected a few times. The chain couples TRBV7-9 to TRBJ1-1; D is undetermined. The CDR3 extends over 13 amino acids. Trimming shortened V by 6 bases and J by 4 bases, and 12 bases separated the two germline ends. CDR1 SEHNR and CDR2 FQNEAQ come from the germline V gene (reference sequence). CDR3 bases: TGTGCCAGCAGGAGGATAGGGAGCACTGAAGCTTTCTTT. It specifies CASRRIGSTEAFF.

The chain is built from TRBV6-5 and TRBJ1-4, with no clear D. This CDR3 has 12 amino acids. Germline CDR1 MNHEY, CDR2 SVGAGI. Trimming removed 4 bases from V and 8 bases from J, with 8 bases in between. This chain's CDR3 is CASSSEGEKLFF. CDR3 DNA sequence: TGTGCCAGCAGTTCGGAAGGGGAAAAACTGTTTTTT.

This clonotype was found a few times. The rearrangement uses TRBV29-1 and TRBJ1-1; 8 bases are shared with TRBD1. CDR3 length: 13 residues. V dropped 7 bases and J dropped 3; count of bases not matched to a gene: 7. Germline CDR1 reads SQVTM; CDR2 reads ANQGSEA. CDR3 in DNA: TGCAGCGGTATGACAGGGGAGTACACTGAAGCTTTCTTT. Protein sequence: CSGMTGEYTEAFF.

The chain uses TRBV5-1 and TRBJ1-2; D is possibly TRBD1 (5 bases). The CDR3 has 14 amino acids. V was clipped by 4 bases and J by 2 bases, with 12 bases between them. From germline, CDR1 is SGHRS and CDR2 YFSETQ. The CDR3 spells CASSPEGQNYGYTF. In nucleotides, the CDR3 is TGCGCCAGCAGCCCCGAAGGACAAAACTATGGCTACACCTTC.

V is TRBV20-1 and J is TRBJ2-7, with 12 bases fitting TRBD2. J was trimmed by 4 bases and V by 5 bases; bases with no gene match: 3. The germline V gene encodes CDR1 DFQATT and CDR2 SNEGSKA (reference sequence). There are 13 residues in the CDR3. CDR3 sequence reads: CSAVGLAGYEQYF. CDR3 coding DNA: TGCAGTGCTGTCGGACTAGCGGGGTACGAGCAGTACTTC.

This clonotype was seen repeatedly, ten times or more. V gene TRBV10-3 combines with J gene TRBJ2-1, with TRBD2 as a possible D gene (6 bases). Germline CDR1 ENHRY, CDR2 SYGVKD. Trimming took 2 bases from V and 3 from J, leaving 17 bases between them. The CDR3 totals 17 residues. The CDR3: CAISETRTGVGYNEQFF. The CDR3 bases are TGTGCCATCAGTGAGACCCGAACGGGAGTAGGCTACAATGAGCAGTTCTTC.

The chain employs TRBV29-1 and TRBJ2-5; maybe TRBD2 (5 bases). CDR1 is SQVTM, CDR2 ANQGSEA, per germline. V gave up 7 bases and J gave up 5 bases, with 23 bases separating them. The CDR3 is 15 amino acids. CDR3 loop: CSARNGGSVTETQYF. DNA for the CDR3: TGCAGCGCCCGTAACGGAGGTTCCGTAACGGAGACCCAGTACTTC.

V is TRBV11-1 and J is TRBJ1-1; D gene ambiguous. V was shortened by 1 base and J by 5 bases, with 5 bases between the two germline ends. The CDR3 is 12 amino acids. Per germline, CDR1 SGHAT and CDR2 FQDESV (reference sequence). CDR3 nucleotide sequence: TGTGCCAGCAGCTTAGGCGAGACTGAAGCTTTCTTT. This codes for CASSLGETEAFF.

There are a few counts of this clonotype. This chain joins TRBV7-2 and TRBJ1-1, with D possibly TRBD1 on 5 matching bases. The CDR3 totals 13 residues. Per the germline V gene, CDR1 is SGHTA and CDR2 is FQGNSA. The ends were cut back, 4 bases at V and 6 bases at J, with 12 bases in the middle. CDR3 nucleotides: TGTGCCAGCAGCTCCAGGGTTCGCGCTGAAGCTTTCTTT. Protein sequence: CASSSRVRAEAFF.

Many counts were recorded for this clonotype. An end of the junction differs from the germline gene, which may be a read error. V usage is TRBV7-7 and J usage is TRBJ2-5; D is perhaps TRBD1 or TRBD2 (5 bases each). CDR1 is SSHAT, CDR2 FNYEAQ, per germline (reference sequence). The CDR3 covers 14 residues. CDR3 sequence (DNA): TGTGCTAGCAGCTTAGATCGGGGCCTGGAGACCCAGTACTTC. Its protein product is CASSLDRGLETQYF.